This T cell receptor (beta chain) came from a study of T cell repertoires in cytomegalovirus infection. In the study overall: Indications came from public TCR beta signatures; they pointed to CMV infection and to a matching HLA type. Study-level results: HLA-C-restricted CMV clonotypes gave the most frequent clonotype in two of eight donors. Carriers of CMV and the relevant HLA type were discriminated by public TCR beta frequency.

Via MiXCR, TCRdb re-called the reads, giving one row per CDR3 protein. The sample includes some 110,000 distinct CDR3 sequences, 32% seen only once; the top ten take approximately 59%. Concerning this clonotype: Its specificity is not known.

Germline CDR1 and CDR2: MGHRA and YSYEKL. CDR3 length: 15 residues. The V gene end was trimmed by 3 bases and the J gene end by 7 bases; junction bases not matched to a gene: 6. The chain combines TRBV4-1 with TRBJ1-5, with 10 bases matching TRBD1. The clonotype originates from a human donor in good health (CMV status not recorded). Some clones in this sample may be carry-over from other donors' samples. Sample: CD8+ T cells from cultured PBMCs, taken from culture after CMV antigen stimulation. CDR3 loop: CASSHPGQGKQPQHF. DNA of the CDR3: TGCGCCAGCAGCCATCCGGGACAGGGGAAACAGCCCCAGCATTTT.